One sample yielded the 22 T cell receptor beta chains listed below, sequenced in a study of blood T cell repertoires in COVID-19. Clones were sequenced by immunoSEQ multiplex PCR, and TCRdb holds only the in-frame ones, with some missing. The table records fewer than 600,000 clones, around 87% of them present only once. The specimen was PBMCs or T cells enriched from blood (not recorded which). The receptors derive from a woman aged 35 to 49 who had recovered from COVID-19.

The rearrangement joins TRBV7-9 to TRBJ1-4; 7 positions agree with TRBD1. The V and J ends lost 7 bases and 4 bases, in that order; junction bases with no gene match: 3. There are 13 residues in the CDR3. Per the germline V gene, CDR1 is SEHNR and CDR2 is FQNEAQ (reference sequence). As DNA, the CDR3 is TGTGCCAGCAAGACAGGGAATAATGAAAAACTGTTTTTT. Translated: CASKTGNNEKLFF.

V is TRBV7-8 and J is TRBJ1-1; D not resolved. Deletions cut 0 bases from V and 5 bases from J, with 19 bases between. Germline lookup yields CDR1 SGHVS and CDR2 FQNEAQ. The CDR3 loop spans 17 amino acids. This CDR3 is CASSLARIRAAGTEAFF. The CDR3 DNA is TGTGCCAGCAGCTTAGCCCGGATTAGGGCTGCGGGGACTGAAGCTTTCTTT.

V is TRBV4-2 and J is TRBJ2-7, with 9 bases aligning to TRBD2. CDR1 and CDR2 from the germline V gene are LGHNA and YNFKEQ. The CDR3 extends over 16 amino acids. Trimming took 2 bases from V and 5 from J; bases not matched to a gene: 10. This CDR3 reads CASSQSPGLARDEQYF. As DNA, the CDR3 is TGTGCCAGCAGCCAAAGCCCGGGACTAGCCCGAGACGAGCAGTACTTC.

The V call is TRBV6-2 or TRBV6-3, the J call TRBJ2-2, with D possibly being TRBD2 (5 bases). V was clipped by 5 bases and J by 1 base, with 20 bases between them. The CDR3 is made up of 18 amino acids. CDR1 is MNHEY and CDR2 is SVGEGT in the germline V gene. The CDR3 protein is CASSVLRLGVGNTGELFF. The DNA for the CDR3 is TGTGCCAGCAGTGTACTTAGACTCGGGGTGGGGAACACCGGGGAGCTGTTTTTT.

J is TRBJ1-5 and V is TRBV30; 7 bases fit TRBD1. Germline CDR1 GTSNPN, CDR2 SVGIG (reference sequence). V was pared by 4 bases and J by 1 base, with 4 bases of the junction left unmatched. CDR3 length: 14 residues. Here the CDR3 reads CAWNRGHSNQPQHF. CDR3 nucleotide sequence: TGTGCCTGGAATAGGGGGCACAGCAATCAGCCCCAGCATTTT.

The chain uses TRBV7-2 and TRBJ2-1; 9 bases agree with TRBD2. Looked up from germline, CDR1 is SGHTA and CDR2 is FQGNSA. The CDR3 spans 16 residues. V was pared by 6 bases and J by 4 bases, with 10 bases of the junction left unmatched. The CDR3, as DNA: TGTGCCAGCAGTTATAGCGGGAGAGAGGTTTACAATGAGCAGTTCTTC. It codes for CASSYSGREVYNEQFF.

The CDR3 reads CASSARTGTQSTDTQYF. The CDR3 DNA sequence: TGTGCCAGCAGCGCACGAACCGGGACACAAAGCACAGATACGCAGTATTTT. The V and J genes are TRBV9 and TRBJ2-3; a possible D gene is TRBD1 (6 bases). Germline lookup yields CDR1 SGDLS and CDR2 YYNGEE. This CDR3 comprises 17 residues. V was pared by 3 bases and J by 0 bases, with 17 bases between.

CDR3 sequence (DNA): TGCAGCGTTGTGGAGGGAAGGTACGAGCAGTACTTC. This codes for CSVVEGRYEQYF. V gene TRBV29-1 combines with J gene TRBJ2-7, with a weak D call TRBD2 (6 bases). The germline gives CDR1 SQVTM, CDR2 ANQGSEA. The CDR3 is made up of 12 amino acids. V was trimmed by 4 bases and J by 4 bases, leaving 11 bases between them.

This chain joins TRBV5-4 and TRBJ1-6; TRBD1 agrees at 10 bases. Germline V gene sequence: CDR1 SGHNT, CDR2 YYREEE (reference sequence). The CDR3 covers 14 residues. With 4 bases clipped from V and 10 bases from J, the junction kept 5 bases outside the gene matches. The CDR3 sequence: CASSAGTGDSPLHF. The CDR3 DNA reads TGTGCCAGCAGCGCCGGGACAGGGGACTCACCCCTCCACTTT.

This chain connects TRBV18 to TRBJ1-1; D might be TRBD1 (6 bases). CDR1 and CDR2 (germline): KGHSH, LQKENI. V was shortened by 4 bases and J by 3 bases, with 9 bases between the two germline ends. This CDR3 is built from 13 residues. CDR3 sequence: CASSLTGYTEAFF. The CDR3 DNA sequence: TGTGCCAGCTCACTAACAGGGTACACTGAAGCTTTCTTT.

The chain employs TRBV6-4 and TRBJ2-7; tentative D call: TRBD1 (6 bases). V lost 5 bases, J lost 2 bases, and 7 bases lay in between. This CDR3 comprises 12 residues. Germline V gives CDR1 MRHNA, CDR2 SNTAGT. The DNA for the CDR3 is TGTGCCAGCAGTCGGACAGCCTACGAGCAGTACTTC. Translating gives CASSRTAYEQYF.

This clone occurred once. The chain has TRBV30 and TRBJ1-1; TRBD1 matches 9 bases. The CDR3 length is 13 residues. V shed 6 bases, J shed 4 bases, and the junction held 6 bases outside the gene matches. From germline, CDR1 is GTSNPN and CDR2 SVGIG (reference sequence). CDR3 region: CACSATGGTEAFF. CDR3 nucleotide sequence: TGTGCCTGTTCCGCGACAGGGGGCACTGAAGCTTTCTTT.

The table lists this clone with a count of one. The gene calls are TRBV6-5 and TRBJ2-3; D not certain. V was pared by 0 bases and J by 0 bases, with 10 bases between. Germline V gives CDR1 MNHEY, CDR2 SVGAGI. The CDR3 runs 16 residues. The CDR3 sequence: CASSYSGSASTDTQYF. The CDR3 nucleotides read TGTGCCAGCAGTTACTCCGGGTCCGCTAGCACAGATACGCAGTATTTT.

In nucleotides, the CDR3 is TGTGCCAGCAGCTTCGGGACAGAACAAGAGACCCAGTACTTC. Residues: CASSFGTEQETQYF. The chain links TRBV11-2 to TRBJ2-5; TRBD1 agrees at 7 bases. The CDR3 length is 14 residues. V trimming: 3 bases; J trimming: 2 bases; junction bases outside the gene matches: 3. Germline V CDR1 and CDR2: SGHAT, FQNNGV.

The chain couples TRBV15 to TRBJ1-4; D is unclear. The CDR3 covers 16 residues. Trimming removed 8 bases at V and 3 bases at J, with 19 bases between. From germline, CDR1 is LNHNV and CDR2 YYDKDF (reference sequence). This chain's CDR3 is CATRRVPVESNEKLFF. Here the CDR3 DNA reads TGTGCCACCCGGAGGGTGCCGGTGGAATCTAATGAAAAACTGTTTTTT.

This chain links TRBV7-9 with TRBJ1-6, with D maybe TRBD1 (6 bases). This CDR3 comprises 15 residues. Germline V gene lookup returns CDR1 SEHNR and CDR2 FQNEAQ (reference sequence). With 5 bases removed from V and 7 bases from J, the gap between germline ends came to 15 bases. The CDR3 region is CASSVKTGPNSPLHF. The CDR3 nucleotides read TGTGCCAGCAGCGTAAAGACAGGACCCAATTCACCCCTCCACTTT. Supplemented by reference TRBV7-9 and TRBJ1-6, the full variable domain reads DTGVSQNPRHKITKRGQNVTFRCDPISEHNRLYWYRQTLGQGPEFLTYFQNEAQLEKSRLLSDRFSAERPKGSFSTLEIQRTEQGDSAMYLCASSVKTGPNSPLHFGNGTRLTVT.

The rearrangement joins TRBV7-9 to TRBJ2-3, with a weak D call TRBD1 (6 bases). CDR3 length equals 16 residues. Germline loops: CDR1 SEHNR, CDR2 FQNEAQ (reference sequence). Trimming shortened V by 3 bases and J by 4 bases, and 17 bases separated the two germline ends. CDR3 sequence reads: CASSFIRQGRADTQYF. The CDR3 coding sequence is TGTGCCAGCAGCTTTATCAGGCAGGGGCGGGCAGATACGCAGTATTTT.

Only a few counts were recorded for this clone. Within the sample, other DNA sequences also encode this same CDR3. The V and J genes are TRBV19 and TRBJ1-5, with 10 nucleotides matching TRBD1. In germline, CDR1 is LNHDA, CDR2 SQIVND (reference sequence). The V and J ends lost 2 bases and 0 bases, in that order; junction bases with no gene match: 1. CDR3 size: 16 residues. Written as DNA, the CDR3 is TGTGCCAGTAGTATAAGGACAGGGGGTAGCAATCAGCCCCAGCATTTT. It translates to CASSIRTGGSNQPQHF.

The chain carries TRBV12-3 or TRBV12-4 and TRBJ2-2, with a possible D match to TRBD2 (6 bases). Trimming took off 11 bases at V and 3 bases at J, with 13 bases between the two ends. The CDR3 sequence is 13 residues long. CDR3 sequence reads: CAGIAEYTGELFF. The CDR3 nucleotides read TGTGCCGGTATAGCGGAGTACACCGGGGAGCTGTTTTTT.

The V and J genes are TRBV20-1 and TRBJ1-4, with a tentative D call TRBD1 (5 bases). In germline, CDR1 is DFQATT, CDR2 SNEGSKA (reference sequence). The CDR3 loop spans 15 amino acids. The V and J ends lost 3 bases and 6 bases respectively, with 17 bases between them. As DNA, the CDR3 is TGCAGTGCTAGTTACGTGACAGACGGATATGAAAAACTGTTTTTT. Translated, it gives CSASYVTDGYEKLFF.

This sequence joins TRBV14 and TRBJ2-7; D uncertain. The CDR3 runs 13 residues. CDR1 is SGHDN and CDR2 is FVKESK in the germline V gene. Trimming cost V 4 bases and J 3 bases, with 10 bases left between them. CDR3 DNA sequence: TGTGCCAGCAGCCGTCAACCGGGCTACGAGCAGTACTTC. It codes for CASSRQPGYEQYF.

The chain employs TRBV12-5 and TRBJ1-1; D unresolved. With 6 bases removed from V and 7 bases from J, the gap between germline ends came to 9 bases. The V gene's germline CDR1 is LGHNT and CDR2 FRNRAP. CDR3 length: 11 amino acids. Here the CDR3 DNA reads TGTGCTAGTGGCTACAGCCTTGAAGCTTTCTTT. Translated, it gives CASGYSLEAFF.